The present entry profiles one T cell receptor beta chain with its context. The data are from a study of T cell responses to AZD1222 COVID-19 vaccine. CDR3 length equals 16 residues. The V gene lost 0 bases and the J gene lost 8 bases, with 19 bases spanning the gap. Per germline, CDR1 MNHEY and CDR2 SVGAGI. Assay used: immunoSEQ multiplex PCR; TCRdb lists only in-frame clones, some missing. The sample lists about 67,000 clones; around 82% were seen once. The sequence was obtained from an adult who received the AZD1222 COVID-19 vaccine. The V call is TRBV6-5, the J call TRBJ1-2, with D uncertain. Sequenced here: peripheral blood, sampled 28 days after the second AZD1222 dose. The CDR3 loop reads CASSYSVMESTRGYTF. DNA of the CDR3: TGTGCCAGCAGTTACTCGGTCATGGAATCTACGCGGGGCTACACCTTC.